A single sample is the source of the 20 T cell receptor beta chains below, sequenced in a study of Graves' ophthalmopathy and Graves' hyperthyroidism (dated by TCRdb to the late 2010s). Sequenced on an Illumina HiSeq 2000. TCR beta CDR3 regions were amplified from RNA transcripts for repertoire sequencing. The first round was an RT-PCR using HTBI primers with the Qiagen OneStep RT-PCR kit, and this first round was followed by a second-round multiplex PCR, then size selection and purification. TCRdb applied fastp at Q25 and MiXCR to the public reads, then kept only in-frame beta chains. Every entry covers one CDR3 protein and lists the most common genes and DNA from its rows. The sample table holds hundreds of thousands of distinct CDR3 sequences, of which 40% were seen once. About 40% of the sample is in the top ten clones. The sequenced material came from peripheral blood. The receptors stem from an adult man with Graves' ophthalmopathy.

Comments on this clonotype: Given a much more abundant clone one base away, this may be a read error. The chain has TRBV7-9 and TRBJ1-2; 9 bases are a match to TRBD1. CDR3 length: 14 residues. CDR1 and CDR2 (germline): SEHNR, FQNEAQ (reference sequence). The CDR3 nucleotides are TGTGCCGGCAGCTTAGGGACAGGGAATGATGGCTACACCTTC. Its translation is CAGSLGTGNDGYTF.

This clonotype was observed at least ten times. The chain joins TRBV10-3 to TRBJ2-7; TRBD1 aligns across 9 bases. Germline trimming cut 5 bases from V and 3 bases from J; bases unmatched to any gene: 5. From germline, CDR1 is ENHRY and CDR2 SYGVKD. The CDR3 contains 14 residues. The DNA of the CDR3 is TGTGCCATCAGTATAGGGACAGGGAACTACGAGCAGTACTTC. As protein: CAISIGTGNYEQYF.

Comment on this clonotype: This may come from a read error, since a much larger clone is one base off. The genes are TRBV15 and TRBJ1-4, with D possibly being TRBD1 (6 bases). Germline CDR1 is LNHNV and CDR2 is YYDKDF (reference sequence). The CDR3 has 14 amino acids. The CDR3 here is CAASRGGDNEKLFF. The CDR3 DNA reads TGTGCCGCCAGCAGAGGGGGTGATAATGAAAAACTGTTTTTT.

The CDR3 protein is CATSGAANTEAFF. The CDR3 DNA reads as TGTGCCACTTCTGGGGCGGCGAACACTGAAGCTTTCTTT. The chain couples TRBV24-1 to TRBJ1-1; maybe TRBD1 (5 bases). The CDR3 length is 13 residues. V was trimmed by 10 bases and J by 1 base, leaving 12 bases between them. Germline V gene sequence: CDR1 KGHDR, CDR2 SFDVKD.

The sample holds many counts of this clonotype. V gene TRBV29-1 combines with J gene TRBJ1-1, with no clear D. CDR1 and CDR2 (germline): SQVTM, ANQGSEA. Trimming cost V 4 bases and J 11 bases, with 11 bases left between them. CDR3 length equals 10 residues. The CDR3: CSVGLGRAFF. Here the CDR3 DNA reads TGCAGCGTTGGCCTGGGTAGGGCTTTCTTT. The full variable domain, its missing parts supplied by reference TRBV29-1 and TRBJ1-1, is SAVISQKPSRDICQRGTSLTIQCQVDSQVTMMFWYRQQPGQSLTLIATANQGSEATYESGFVIDKFPISRPNLTFSTLTVSNMSPEDSSIYLCSVGLGRAFFGQGTRLTVV.

This clonotype came up many times. The CDR3 sequence: CASIRGQGRGQETQYF. Here the CDR3 DNA reads TGTGCCAGCATCCGAGGACAGGGGCGAGGACAAGAGACCCAGTACTTC. V and J are TRBV7-9 and TRBJ2-5, with 9 bases lining up with TRBD1. V shed 7 bases, J shed 2 bases, and the junction held 11 bases outside the gene matches. Germline CDR1 SEHNR, CDR2 FQNEAQ (reference sequence). The CDR3 spans 16 residues.

Ten or more counts support this clonotype. This chain uses TRBV7-2 with TRBJ2-5; D is undetermined. The CDR3 extends over 12 amino acids. Deletions cut 5 bases from V and 5 bases from J, with 9 bases between. The germline CDR1 and CDR2 sequences are SGHTA and FQGNSA. The CDR3 spells CASSNTPETQYF. Here the CDR3 DNA reads TGTGCCAGCAGCAATACGCCGGAGACCCAGTACTTC.

As DNA, the CDR3 is TGTGCCAGCAGCCAAGCCTACTTAAACTACGAGCAGTACTTC. This sequence encodes CASSQAYLNYEQYF. This chain connects TRBV14 to TRBJ2-7; D is unclear. This CDR3 has 14 amino acids. Germline V gene lookup returns CDR1 SGHDN and CDR2 FVKESK. Trimming removed 1 base at V and 3 bases at J, with 10 bases between. The full variable domain, completed using reference TRBV14 and TRBJ2-7, is EAGVTQFPSHSVIEKGQTVTLRCDPISGHDNLYWYRRVMGKEIKFLLHFVKESKQDESGMPNNRFLAERTGGTYSTLKVQPAELEDSGVYFCASSQAYLNYEQYFGPGTRLTVT.

Worth noting for this clonotype: This may be a read error: a much more frequent sequence differs by one nucleotide. This CDR3 is CASCSKTQYF. The DNA of the CDR3 is TGTGCCAGCTGTTCCAAGACCCAGTACTTC. This chain connects TRBV2 to TRBJ2-5; D gene ambiguous. Trimming shortened V by 8 bases and J by 6 bases, and 7 bases separated the two germline ends. The germline V gene has CDR1 SNHLY and CDR2 FYNNEI. This CDR3 is 10 amino acids long.

The chain employs TRBV12-3 or TRBV12-4 and TRBJ1-4, with D unclear. V was trimmed by 8 bases and J by 8 bases, leaving 12 bases between them. The CDR3 extends over 12 amino acids. CDR3 residues: CASAVAGEKLFF. The CDR3 coding sequence is TGTGCCAGCGCGGTGGCCGGAGAAAAACTGTTTTTT.

The chain uses TRBV6-4 and TRBJ1-1; a possible D gene is TRBD1 (6 bases). V gave up 2 bases and J gave up 5 bases, with 15 bases separating them. The CDR3 totals 15 residues. Germline V lookup: CDR1 MRHNA, CDR2 SNTAGT. This chain's CDR3 is CASSDQPGVGTEAFF. CDR3 DNA: TGTGCCAGCAGTGACCAGCCAGGGGTGGGAACTGAAGCTTTCTTT.

This clonotype was detected ten times or more. The V call is TRBV7-9, the J call TRBJ2-7; the D is unclear. In germline, CDR1 is SEHNR, CDR2 FQNEAQ (reference sequence). This CDR3 has 13 residues. V was shortened by 1 base and J by 6 bases, with 10 bases between the two germline ends. In DNA form, the CDR3 reads TGTGCCAGCAGCTTAGATCGATCAGCCGAGCAGTACTTC. Residues: CASSLDRSAEQYF.

The chain is built from TRBV9 and TRBJ2-5; 8 nucleotides align to TRBD1. CDR3 size: 18 residues. V shed 0 bases and J 5 bases; nucleotides not matched to a gene: 15. Germline V lookup: CDR1 SGDLS, CDR2 YYNGEE. CDR3 bases: TGTGCCAGCAGCGTAGGATCAACTGTGACAGGGGATGTGGAGACCCAGTACTTC. This translates into CASSVGSTVTGDVETQYF.

The V and J genes are TRBV5-4 and TRBJ2-2, with a weak D call TRBD2 (6 bases). The CDR3 is 17 amino acids. Per the germline V gene, CDR1 is SGHNT and CDR2 is YYREEE (reference sequence). V gave up 4 bases and J gave up 1 base, with 17 bases separating them. The CDR3 coding sequence is TGTGCCAGCAGCCAACCGGGGTTGCGGGAGAACACCGGGGAGCTGTTTTTT. Translation: CASSQPGLRENTGELFF.

Details on this clonotype: Since a much larger clone is just one base distant, this may be a read error. The rearrangement joins TRBV15 to TRBJ2-7, with 7 bases lining up with TRBD1. This CDR3 region has 15 residues. Germline V gene lookup returns CDR1 LNHNV and CDR2 YYDKDF (reference sequence). The junction had 6 bases not matched to a gene; V was cut back by 1 base and J by 3 bases. CDR3 in amino acids: CATSRVGTDFYEQYF. The CDR3 DNA is TGTGCCACCAGCAGAGTAGGGACAGACTTCTACGAGCAGTACTTC.

A word on this clonotype: This may stem from a read error, because a much larger clone lies one nucleotide away. The CDR3 does not close with the conserved phenylalanine or tryptophan, likely indicating a read error. The chain has TRBV2 and TRBJ2-7; the D gene is possibly TRBD1 (6 bases). Germline CDR1 is SNHLY and CDR2 is FYNNEI. Deletions cut 6 bases from V and 3 bases from J, with 15 bases between. This CDR3 contains 14 residues. CDR3 sequence reads: CASSRTGQFYEQYL. CDR3 bases: TGTGCCAGCAGCCGCACAGGGCAGTTCTACGAGCAGTACTTA.

This clonotype was seen repeatedly, ten times or more. This chain uses TRBV7-9 with TRBJ1-3; D gene ambiguous. V was pared by 1 base and J by 4 bases, with 8 bases between. The CDR3 totals 14 residues. Germline V CDR1 and CDR2: SEHNR, FQNEAQ (reference sequence). For the CDR3, the DNA is TGTGCCAGCAGCTTAGTAGGGTACGGAAACACCATATATTTT. It translates to CASSLVGYGNTIYF.

This rearrangement joins TRBV20-1 to TRBJ1-4, with TRBD1 matching 9 bases. There are 14 residues in the CDR3. V dropped 4 bases and J dropped 8; count of bases not matched to a gene: 8. Looked up from germline, CDR1 is DFQATT and CDR2 is SNEGSKA (reference sequence). CDR3 in amino acids: CSAIGTGPGEKLFF. In nucleotides, the CDR3 is TGCAGTGCTATCGGGACAGGGCCGGGAGAAAAACTGTTTTTT.

This clonotype was picked up many times. The V and J genes are TRBV5-4 and TRBJ2-5, with TRBD1 matching 8 bases. The germline V gene has CDR1 SGHNT and CDR2 YYREEE (reference sequence). J was trimmed by 5 bases and V by 4 bases; bases with no gene match: 7. The CDR3 extends over 14 amino acids. CDR3 DNA: TGTGCCAGCAGCCCGGACAGGGAGAGCGAGACCCAGTACTTC. It specifies CASSPDRESETQYF.

This chain uses TRBV11-2 with TRBJ1-2; a weak D match, TRBD1 (6 bases). Looked up from germline, CDR1 is SGHAT and CDR2 is FQNNGV. Trimming cost V 11 bases and J 8 bases, with 27 bases left between them. The CDR3 spans 15 residues. CDR3 DNA sequence: TGTGCCTGGAGTGCCCCGGACAGACAAGGTAGCGGCTACACCTTC. Residues: CAWSAPDRQGSGYTF.